These 10 T cell receptor beta chains were sequenced from one sample in a study of blood T cells in healthy people across ages. Primed by a sample-barcoded 5' primer and a J-beta primer mix, a second PCR proceeded for about 7 to 12 cycles. TCRdb fed the 5' RACE reads into MiXCR, producing one record per CDR3 protein. Here the sample spans around 1,000,000 distinct CDR3 sequences, almost 25% being singletons. The same sample was also used in a study of T cells of mothers and their children.

Sequences were obtained from blood. The receptors come from a girl aged 2 to 9 in good health.

As regards this clonotype: This likely comes from a read error, as the CDR3 has no conserved phenylalanine or tryptophan at its end. The chain is built from TRBV28 and TRBJ2-5, with 10 nucleotides matching TRBD2. The DNA end is more similar to TRBJ2-1, so the J call may be wrong. The CDR3 runs to 15 residues. The germline CDR1 and CDR2 sequences are MDHEN and SYDVKM. In DNA, the CDR3 is TGTGCCGGCAGTTTCCTAGCGGGAGCTAACAATGAGCAGTTCCTC. This encodes CAGSFLAGANNEQFL.

The rearrangement links TRBV6-6 to TRBJ2-3; D gene ambiguous. Germline-derived CDR1 and CDR2 are MNHNY and SVGAGI (reference sequence). The CDR3 totals 13 residues. V was trimmed by 10 bases and J by 2 bases, leaving 13 bases between them. DNA for the CDR3: TGTGCCACAGGCCCCAGAATCACAGATACGCAGTATTTT. Its translation: CATGPRITDTQYF.

This clonotype has a handful of counts. V usage is TRBV9 and J usage is TRBJ2-2, with 10 nucleotides matching TRBD2. Trimming cost V 0 bases and J 3 bases; bases outside gene matches: 5. The CDR3 covers 17 residues. CDR1 and CDR2 from the germline V gene are SGDLS and YYNGEE. The CDR3 protein is CASSVVLAGTYTGELFF. Here the CDR3 DNA reads TGTGCCAGCAGCGTAGTACTAGCGGGGACCTACACCGGGGAGCTGTTTTTT. Filled out from reference TRBV9 and TRBJ2-2, the complete variable domain reads DSGVTQTPKHLITATGQRVTLRCSPRSGDLSVYWYQQSLDQGLQFLIQYYNGEERAKGNILERFSAQQFPDLHSELNLSSLELGDSALYFCASSVVLAGTYTGELFFGEGSRLTVL.

The chain recombines TRBV2 with TRBJ1-6, with 7 bases that match TRBD1. Germline V gives CDR1 SNHLY, CDR2 FYNNEI. The V segment lost 1 base and the J segment 7 bases; nucleotides outside the gene matches: 4. CDR3 length: 15 amino acids. The CDR3 DNA is TGTGCCAGCAGTGAAGAGACAGGGAGAAATTCACCCCTCCACTTT. Its protein product is CASSEETGRNSPLHF.

This clonotype was found a few times. The chain is built from TRBV29-1 and TRBJ2-3; tentative D call: TRBD2 (5 bases). Trimming stripped 4 bases from V and 3 bases from J, with 14 bases between. The length of the CDR3 is 14 residues. Germline assignment: CDR1 SQVTM and CDR2 ANQGSEA. The CDR3 DNA is TGCAGCGTTGGACTACACAAGAAAACAGATACGCAGTATTTT. Protein: CSVGLHKKTDTQYF.

The rearrangement uses TRBV2 and TRBJ2-5; 11 bases are shared with TRBD1. With V trimmed by 10 bases and J by 3 bases, 10 bases remained unmatched. Germline loops: CDR1 SNHLY, CDR2 FYNNEI. This CDR3 has 15 residues. The CDR3 DNA reads TGTGCCACCTGGACAGGGGGCGGTGAGAAAGAGACCCAGTACTTC. It encodes CATWTGGGEKETQYF.

A few counts support this clonotype. The rearrangement joins TRBV27 to TRBJ2-6; the D is unclear. The germline CDR1 and CDR2 sequences are MNHEY and SMNVEV (reference sequence). This CDR3 is built from 17 residues. The ends were cut back, 3 bases at V and 0 bases at J, with 12 bases in the middle. The CDR3 DNA is TGTGCCAGCAGTTTTATCGGCAGCTTCTCTGGGGCCAACGTCCTGACTTTC. Amino acids: CASSFIGSFSGANVLTF.

This clonotype was observed a few times. The chain recombines TRBV19 with TRBJ2-5; TRBD1 aligns across 8 bases. The J call could be wrong; TRBJ2-1 is a better fit for the DNA end. The CDR3 has 14 residues. The germline gives CDR1 LNHDA, CDR2 SQIVND (reference sequence). CDR3 residues: CASSADRAYNEQFF. The CDR3 bases are TGTGCCAGTAGTGCGGACAGGGCCTACAATGAGCAGTTCTTC.

This chain uses TRBV27 with TRBJ2-5; D is ambiguous. The better agreement between TRBJ2-1 and the DNA end casts doubt on the J call. In germline, CDR1 is MNHEY, CDR2 SMNVEV (reference sequence). The CDR3 consists of 12 residues. CDR3 sequence reads: CASSFNMADQFF. CDR3 DNA: TGTGCCAGCAGTTTTAATATGGCCGATCAGTTCTTC.

This clonotype was counted a few times. The chain has TRBV29-1 and TRBJ1-2, with D maybe TRBD1 (5 bases). V was clipped by 6 bases and J by 6 bases, with 23 bases between them. The CDR3 runs 15 residues. From germline, CDR1 is SQVTM and CDR2 ANQGSEA. DNA of the CDR3: TGCAGCGTCGACGGACCTCCAACCGCACAGGATGGCTACACCTTC. Amino acid sequence: CSVDGPPTAQDGYTF.